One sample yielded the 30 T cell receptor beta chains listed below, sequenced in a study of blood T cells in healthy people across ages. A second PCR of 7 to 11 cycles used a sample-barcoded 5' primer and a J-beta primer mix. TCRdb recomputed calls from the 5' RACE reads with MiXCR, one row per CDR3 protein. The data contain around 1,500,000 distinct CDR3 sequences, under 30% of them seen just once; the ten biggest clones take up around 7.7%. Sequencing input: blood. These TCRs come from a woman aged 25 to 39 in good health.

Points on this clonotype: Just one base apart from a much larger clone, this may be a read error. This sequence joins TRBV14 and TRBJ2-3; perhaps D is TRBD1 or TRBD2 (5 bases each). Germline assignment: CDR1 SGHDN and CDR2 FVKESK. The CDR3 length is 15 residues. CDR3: CASSSAGGYTGTQYF. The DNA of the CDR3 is TGTGCCAGCAGCTCCGCGGGTGGCTACACAGGTACGCAGTATTTT.

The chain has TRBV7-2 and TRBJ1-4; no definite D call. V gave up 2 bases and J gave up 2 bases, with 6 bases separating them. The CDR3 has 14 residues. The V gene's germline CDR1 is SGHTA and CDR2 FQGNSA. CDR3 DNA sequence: TGTGCCAGCAGCTTAACGTATACTAATGAAAAACTGTTTTTT. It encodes CASSLTYTNEKLFF.

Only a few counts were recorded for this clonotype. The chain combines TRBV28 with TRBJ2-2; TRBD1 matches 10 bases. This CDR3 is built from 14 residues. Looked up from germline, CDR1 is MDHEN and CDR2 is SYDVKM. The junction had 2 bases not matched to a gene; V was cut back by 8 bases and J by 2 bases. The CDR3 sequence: CASRTGGNTGELFF. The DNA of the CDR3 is TGTGCCAGCCGGACAGGGGGAAACACCGGGGAGCTGTTTTTT.

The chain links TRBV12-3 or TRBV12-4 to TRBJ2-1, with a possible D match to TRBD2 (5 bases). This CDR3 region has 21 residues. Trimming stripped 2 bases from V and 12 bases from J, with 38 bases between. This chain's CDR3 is CASSLYSGTLRPARLHYGQFF. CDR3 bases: TGTGCCAGCAGTTTATACTCGGGAACGCTTCGACCCGCGAGGCTACATTATGGGCAGTTCTTC.

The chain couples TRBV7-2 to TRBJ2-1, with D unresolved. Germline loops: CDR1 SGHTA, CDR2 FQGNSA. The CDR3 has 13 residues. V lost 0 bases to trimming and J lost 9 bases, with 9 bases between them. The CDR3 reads CASSLAGWGEQFF. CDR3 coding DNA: TGTGCCAGCAGCTTAGCGGGATGGGGTGAGCAGTTCTTC.

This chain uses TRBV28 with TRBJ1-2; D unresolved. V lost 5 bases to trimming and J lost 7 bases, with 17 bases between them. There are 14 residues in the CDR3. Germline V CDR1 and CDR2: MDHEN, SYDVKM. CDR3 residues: CASSTSWARAGYTF. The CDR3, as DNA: TGTGCCAGCAGTACCTCTTGGGCGAGGGCTGGCTACACCTTC.

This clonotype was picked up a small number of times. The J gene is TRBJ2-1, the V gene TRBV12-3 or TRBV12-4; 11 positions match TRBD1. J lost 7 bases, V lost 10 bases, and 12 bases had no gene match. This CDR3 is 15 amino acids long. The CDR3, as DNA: TGTGCCACCTACGCCCGGGACAGGGGGTATAATGAGCAGTTCTTC. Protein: CATYARDRGYNEQFF.

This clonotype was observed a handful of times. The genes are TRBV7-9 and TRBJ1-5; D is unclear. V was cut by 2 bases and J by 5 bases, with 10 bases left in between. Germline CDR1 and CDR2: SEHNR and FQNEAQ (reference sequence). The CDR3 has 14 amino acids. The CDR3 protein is CASSLSLGDQPQHF. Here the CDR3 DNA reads TGTGCCAGCAGCTTAAGTTTGGGAGATCAGCCCCAGCATTTT.

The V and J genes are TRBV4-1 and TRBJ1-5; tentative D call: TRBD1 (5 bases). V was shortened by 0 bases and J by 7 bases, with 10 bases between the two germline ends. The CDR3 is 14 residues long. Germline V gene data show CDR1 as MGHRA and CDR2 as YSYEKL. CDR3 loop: CASSQEGVRQPQHF. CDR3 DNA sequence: TGCGCCAGCAGCCAAGAGGGGGTAAGGCAGCCCCAGCATTTT.

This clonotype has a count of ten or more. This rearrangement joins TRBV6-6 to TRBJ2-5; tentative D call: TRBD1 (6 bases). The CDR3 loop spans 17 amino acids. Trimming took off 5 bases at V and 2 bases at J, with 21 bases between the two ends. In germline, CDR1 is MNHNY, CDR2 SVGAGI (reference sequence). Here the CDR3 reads CASSLRLSGAPQETQYF. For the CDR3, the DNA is TGTGCCAGCAGTCTCCGTCTCTCAGGGGCTCCACAAGAGACCCAGTACTTC.

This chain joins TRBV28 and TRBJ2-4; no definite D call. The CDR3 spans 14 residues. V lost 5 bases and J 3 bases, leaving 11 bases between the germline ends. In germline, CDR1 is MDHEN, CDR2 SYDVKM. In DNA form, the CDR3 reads TGTGCCAGCAGTGGATGGTACGGCAAAAACATTCAGTACTTC. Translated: CASSGWYGKNIQYF.

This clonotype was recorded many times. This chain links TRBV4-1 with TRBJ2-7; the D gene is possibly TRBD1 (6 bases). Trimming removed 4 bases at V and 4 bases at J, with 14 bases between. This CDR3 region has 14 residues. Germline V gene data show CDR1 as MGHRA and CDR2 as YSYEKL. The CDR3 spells CASSLRETGYEQYF. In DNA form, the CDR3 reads TGCGCCAGCAGCCTGCGCGAGACAGGTTACGAGCAGTACTTC.

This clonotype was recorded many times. The CDR3 nucleotides read TGCAGTGAGGTGGGACCCTCGAGAGATACGCAGTATTTT. Its translation: CSEVGPSRDTQYF. The chain is built from TRBV20-1 and TRBJ2-3; either TRBD1 or TRBD2 may fit D (5 bases each). The CDR3 spans 13 residues. Germline CDR1 and CDR2: DFQATT and SNEGSKA (reference sequence). V lost 7 bases and J 5 bases, leaving 16 bases between the germline ends.

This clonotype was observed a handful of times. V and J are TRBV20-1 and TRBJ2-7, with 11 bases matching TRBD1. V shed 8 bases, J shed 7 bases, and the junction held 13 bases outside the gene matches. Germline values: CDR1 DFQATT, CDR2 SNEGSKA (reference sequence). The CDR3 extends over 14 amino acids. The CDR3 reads CSSEIGQGAREQYF. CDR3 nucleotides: TGCAGTTCAGAGATCGGACAGGGGGCAAGGGAGCAGTACTTC.

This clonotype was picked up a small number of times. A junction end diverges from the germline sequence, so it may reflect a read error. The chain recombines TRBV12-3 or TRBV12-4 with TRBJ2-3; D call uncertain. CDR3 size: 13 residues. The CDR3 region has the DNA TGCGCCAGCAGCTTGAGTGGAGAGGATACGCAGTATTTT. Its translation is CASSLSGEDTQYF.

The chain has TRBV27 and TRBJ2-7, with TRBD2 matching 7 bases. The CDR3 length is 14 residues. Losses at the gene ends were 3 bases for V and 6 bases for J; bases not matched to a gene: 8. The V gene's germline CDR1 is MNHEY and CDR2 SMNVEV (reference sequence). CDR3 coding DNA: TGTGCCAGCAGTTTTTCCGGGGAGGGCAGCGAGCAGTACTTC. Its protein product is CASSFSGEGSEQYF.

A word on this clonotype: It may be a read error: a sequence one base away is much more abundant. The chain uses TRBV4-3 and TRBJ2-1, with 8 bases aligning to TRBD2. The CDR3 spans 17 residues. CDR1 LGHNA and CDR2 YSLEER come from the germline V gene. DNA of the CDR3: TGCACCAGCAACCCAGGACTAGCCGGGGGATGGGCCAATGAGCAGTTCTTC. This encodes CTSNPGLAGGWANEQFF.

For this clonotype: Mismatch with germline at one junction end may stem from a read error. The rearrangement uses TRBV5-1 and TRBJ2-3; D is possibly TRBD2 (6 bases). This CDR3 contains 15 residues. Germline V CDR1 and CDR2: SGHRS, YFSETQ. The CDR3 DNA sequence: TGCGCCAGCAGCTTTGGAGGGTCCTCCGCAGATGCGCAGTATTTT. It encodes CASSFGGSSADAQYF.

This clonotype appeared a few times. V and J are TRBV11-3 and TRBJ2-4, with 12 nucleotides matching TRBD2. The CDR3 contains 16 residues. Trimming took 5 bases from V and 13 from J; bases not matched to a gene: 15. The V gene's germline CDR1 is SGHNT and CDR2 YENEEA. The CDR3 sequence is CASSRGLAGFTDTQYF. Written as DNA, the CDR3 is TGTGCCAGCAGCAGGGGACTAGCGGGTTTCACAGATACCCAGTACTTC. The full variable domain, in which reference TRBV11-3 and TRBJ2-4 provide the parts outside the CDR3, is EAGVVQSPRYKIIEKKQPVAFWCNPISGHNTLYWYLQNLGQGPELLIRYENEEAVDDSQLPKDRFSAERLKGVDSTLKIQPAELGDSAVYLCASSRGLAGFTDTQYFGAGTRLSVL.

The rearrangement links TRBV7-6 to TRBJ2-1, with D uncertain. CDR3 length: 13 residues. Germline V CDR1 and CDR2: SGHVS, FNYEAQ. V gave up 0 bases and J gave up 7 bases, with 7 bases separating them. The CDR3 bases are TGTGCCAGCAGCTTAGCGCGTCCGAATGAGCAGTTCTTC. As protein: CASSLARPNEQFF.

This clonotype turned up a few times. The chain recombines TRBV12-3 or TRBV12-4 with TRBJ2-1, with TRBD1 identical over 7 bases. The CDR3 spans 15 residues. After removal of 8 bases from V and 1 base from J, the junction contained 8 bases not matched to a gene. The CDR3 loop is CASSRVQGSYNEQFF. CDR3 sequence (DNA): TGTGCCAGCTCCCGTGTACAGGGGTCCTACAATGAGCAGTTCTTC.

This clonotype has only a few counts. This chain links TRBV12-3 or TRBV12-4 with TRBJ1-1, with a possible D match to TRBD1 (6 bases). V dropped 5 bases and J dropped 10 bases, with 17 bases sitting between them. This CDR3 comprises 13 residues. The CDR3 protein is CASSPSGGQGAFF. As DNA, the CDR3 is TGTGCCAGCAGTCCCTCGGGGGGGCAGGGAGCTTTCTTT.

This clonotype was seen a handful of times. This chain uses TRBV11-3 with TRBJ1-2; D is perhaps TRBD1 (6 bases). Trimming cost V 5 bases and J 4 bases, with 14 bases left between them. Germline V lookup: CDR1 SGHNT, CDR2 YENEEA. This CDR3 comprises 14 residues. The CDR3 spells CASSHKTGLYGYTF. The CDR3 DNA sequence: TGTGCCAGCAGCCACAAAACAGGGCTCTATGGCTACACCTTC.

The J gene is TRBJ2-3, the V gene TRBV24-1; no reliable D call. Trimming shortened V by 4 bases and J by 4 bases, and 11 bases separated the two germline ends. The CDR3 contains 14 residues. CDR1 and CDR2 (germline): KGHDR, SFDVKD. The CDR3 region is CATSDRHGSDTQYF. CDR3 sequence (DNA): TGTGCCACCAGTGACCGACACGGATCAGATACGCAGTATTTT.

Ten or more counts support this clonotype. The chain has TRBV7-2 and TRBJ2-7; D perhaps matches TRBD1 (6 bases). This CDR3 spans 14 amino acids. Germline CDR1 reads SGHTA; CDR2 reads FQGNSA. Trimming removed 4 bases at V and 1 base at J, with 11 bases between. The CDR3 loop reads CASSSMDRSYEQYF. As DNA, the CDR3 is TGTGCCAGCAGCTCCATGGACAGATCCTACGAGCAGTACTTC.

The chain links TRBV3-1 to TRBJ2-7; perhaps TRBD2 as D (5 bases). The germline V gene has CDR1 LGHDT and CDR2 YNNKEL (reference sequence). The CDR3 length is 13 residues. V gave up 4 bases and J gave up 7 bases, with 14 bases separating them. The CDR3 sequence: CASSPDIGGEQYF. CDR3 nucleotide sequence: TGTGCCAGCAGCCCCGATATCGGCGGGGAGCAGTACTTC.

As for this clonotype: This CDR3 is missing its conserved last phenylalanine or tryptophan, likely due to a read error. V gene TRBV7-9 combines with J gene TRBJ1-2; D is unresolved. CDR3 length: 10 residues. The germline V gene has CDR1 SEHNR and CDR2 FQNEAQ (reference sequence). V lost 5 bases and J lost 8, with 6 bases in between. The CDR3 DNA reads TGTGCCAGCAGCAGCGAAGGCTACACCGTC. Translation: CASSSEGYTV.

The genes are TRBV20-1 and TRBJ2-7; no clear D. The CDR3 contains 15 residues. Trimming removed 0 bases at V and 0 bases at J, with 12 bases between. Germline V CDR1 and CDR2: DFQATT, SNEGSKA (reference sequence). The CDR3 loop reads CSARDRRFLSYEQYF. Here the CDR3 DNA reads TGCAGTGCTAGAGATCGTAGGTTCCTCTCCTACGAGCAGTACTTC.

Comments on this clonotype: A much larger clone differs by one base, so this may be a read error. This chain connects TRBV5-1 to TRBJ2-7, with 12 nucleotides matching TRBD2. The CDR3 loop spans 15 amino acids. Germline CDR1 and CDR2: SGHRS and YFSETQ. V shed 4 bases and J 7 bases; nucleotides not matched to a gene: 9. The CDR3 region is CASSLATSGRREQYF. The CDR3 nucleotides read TGCGCCAGCAGCCTGGCGACTAGCGGGAGACGTGAGCAGTACTTC.

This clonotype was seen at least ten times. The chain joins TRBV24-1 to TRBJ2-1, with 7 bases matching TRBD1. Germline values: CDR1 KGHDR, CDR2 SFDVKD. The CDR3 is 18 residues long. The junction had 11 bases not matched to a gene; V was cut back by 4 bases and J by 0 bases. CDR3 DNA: TGTGCCACCAGTGACAACACCGGGACAGCCTTCTCCTACAATGAGCAGTTCTTC. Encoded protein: CATSDNTGTAFSYNEQFF.